The 30 T cell receptor beta chains given below trace back to one sample, sequenced in a study of blood T cell repertoires in COVID-19. The data were produced by immunoSEQ multiplex PCR, yet TCRdb's version contains in-frame clones alone and is incomplete. Of 95,000 to 150,000 clones in the sample, just over 85% are singletons; the top ten hold 0.88%. Sequenced sample: peripheral blood. The receptors come from a woman in her 50s with active or convalescent COVID-19.

V and J are TRBV6-5 and TRBJ1-1; no reliable D call. The CDR3 is 14 residues long. Trimming removed 0 bases from V and 5 bases from J, with 10 bases in between. Germline lookup yields CDR1 MNHEY and CDR2 SVGAGI. CDR3 sequence reads: CASSYSTGWTEAFF. For the CDR3, the DNA is TGTGCCAGCAGTTACTCCACGGGTTGGACTGAAGCTTTCTTT.

The J gene is TRBJ1-2, the V gene TRBV4-1, with D perhaps TRBD1 (5 bases). Germline CDR1 MGHRA, CDR2 YSYEKL. This CDR3 comprises 16 residues. The ends were cut back, 0 bases at V and 2 bases at J, with 13 bases in the middle. CDR3 protein: CASSQEPVGANYGYTF. CDR3 bases: TGCGCCAGCAGCCAAGAACCCGTTGGGGCAAACTATGGCTACACCTTC.

This rearrangement joins TRBV10-3 to TRBJ2-7; 9 nucleotides align to TRBD1. V lost 6 bases, J lost 3 bases, and 6 bases stayed unmatched. Looked up from germline, CDR1 is ENHRY and CDR2 is SYGVKD. This CDR3 is 14 amino acids long. The CDR3 here is CAIRQPGQGYEQYF. The CDR3 DNA is TGTGCCATCAGACAGCCGGGACAGGGCTACGAGCAGTACTTC.

V is TRBV25-1 and J is TRBJ1-1; 8 positions match TRBD1. V lost 4 bases, J lost 1 base, and 8 bases stayed unmatched. The CDR3 contains 16 residues. Per germline, CDR1 MGHDK and CDR2 SYGVNS. DNA for the CDR3: TGTGCCAGCAGTGCCCGGACAGGGTCGTGGAACACTGAAGCTTTCTTT. It specifies CASSARTGSWNTEAFF.

The chain combines TRBV19 with TRBJ1-5; 8 nucleotides agree with TRBD1. The J segment lost 5 bases and the V segment lost 3 bases, leaving 6 bases of the junction unmatched. The CDR3 runs 15 residues. The germline V gene encodes CDR1 LNHDA and CDR2 SQIVND (reference sequence). The CDR3 is CASSMGTGWDQPQHF. CDR3 DNA sequence: TGTGCCAGTAGTATGGGGACAGGCTGGGATCAGCCCCAGCATTTT.

V and J are TRBV15 and TRBJ2-2; the match to TRBD1 covers 10 bases. The CDR3 runs to 14 residues. Looked up from germline, CDR1 is LNHNV and CDR2 is YYDKDF (reference sequence). Trimming took 9 bases from V and 2 from J; bases not matched to a gene: 3. CDR3 residues: CATRDRGNTGELFF. In nucleotides, the CDR3 is TGTGCCACTCGGGACAGGGGAAACACCGGGGAGCTGTTTTTT.

This clone was seen more than once but under ten times. V usage is TRBV7-2 and J usage is TRBJ2-5, with 7 bases aligning to TRBD2. The CDR3 contains 14 residues. CDR1 SGHTA and CDR2 FQGNSA come from the germline V gene. Germline trimming cut 2 bases from V and 2 bases from J; bases unmatched to any gene: 2. CDR3: CASSLTSAQETQYF. DNA of the CDR3: TGTGCCAGCAGCTTAACTAGCGCGCAAGAGACCCAGTACTTC.

This clone was counted a few times. The chain couples TRBV11-2 to TRBJ2-7, with D tentatively TRBD2 (6 bases). V dropped 0 bases and J dropped 5 bases, with 11 bases sitting between them. Germline V gives CDR1 SGHAT, CDR2 FQNNGV. The CDR3 is 14 residues long. This chain's CDR3 is CASSLEGGVNEQYF. Written as DNA, the CDR3 is TGTGCCAGCAGCTTAGAGGGGGGAGTCAACGAGCAGTACTTC.

As to this clone: Other nucleotide sequences from this sample produce the same CDR3. The chain couples TRBV28 to TRBJ2-2, with 7 bases that match TRBD1. CDR3 size: 14 residues. Germline loops: CDR1 MDHEN, CDR2 SYDVKM. The J segment lost 3 bases and the V segment lost 5 bases, leaving 3 bases of the junction unmatched. The CDR3 DNA sequence: TGTGCCAGCAGTCGGGACAGATACACCGGGGAGCTGTTTTTT. Translating it yields CASSRDRYTGELFF.

This rearrangement joins TRBV4-3 to TRBJ2-7; TRBD2 agrees at 10 bases. The CDR3 sequence is 15 residues long. V gave up 4 bases and J gave up 3 bases; unmatched junction bases: 6. The germline CDR1 and CDR2 sequences are LGHNA and YSLEER. CDR3 sequence: CASSRGAGGIYEQYF. The CDR3 coding sequence is TGCGCCAGCAGCCGAGGAGCGGGAGGGATCTACGAGCAGTACTTC.

This sequence joins TRBV6-2 or TRBV6-3 and TRBJ2-3; 8 bases fit TRBD1. V gave up 5 bases and J gave up 4 bases; unmatched junction bases: 2. The CDR3 runs to 13 residues. Germline CDR1 MNHEY, CDR2 SVGEGT. This CDR3 reads CASSPTGADTQYF. As DNA, the CDR3 is TGTGCCAGCAGTCCGACAGGGGCAGATACGCAGTATTTT.

The V call is TRBV27, the J call TRBJ2-2; 10 bases fit TRBD1. CDR3 length equals 16 residues. The trim removed 4 bases at V and 4 bases at J, leaving 6 bases unmatched. Germline loops: CDR1 MNHEY, CDR2 SMNVEV (reference sequence). CDR3 nucleotides: TGTGCCAGCAGTTCCGGGGACAGGGGTGGCACCGGGGAGCTGTTTTTT. Protein: CASSSGDRGGTGELFF.

There are a few counts of this clone. The chain is built from TRBV11-2 and TRBJ2-7; the D gene is possibly TRBD2 (6 bases). Trimming removed 1 base at V and 3 bases at J, with 13 bases between. The CDR3 sequence is 15 residues long. Germline CDR1 and CDR2: SGHAT and FQNNGV. CDR3 nucleotide sequence: TGTGCCAGCAGCTTAGCGATCACGGAGGGCTACGAGCAGTACTTC. It specifies CASSLAITEGYEQYF.

The rearrangement joins TRBV30 to TRBJ2-6; possibly TRBD2 for D (6 bases). Germline CDR1 GTSNPN, CDR2 SVGIG (reference sequence). Trimming stripped 4 bases from V and 0 bases from J, with 10 bases between. The CDR3 is made up of 15 amino acids. The CDR3 DNA sequence: TGTGCCTGGACACGGGAGAGCTCTGGGGCCAACGTCCTGACTTTC. Residues: CAWTRESSGANVLTF.

The chain recombines TRBV7-6 with TRBJ2-7; D may be TRBD2 (5 bases). Trimming shortened V by 0 bases and J by 4 bases, and 13 bases separated the two germline ends. The CDR3 runs 15 residues. Germline V lookup: CDR1 SGHVS, CDR2 FNYEAQ. The CDR3 DNA sequence: TGTGCCAGCAGCTTAGCTGCGGGTCCGGTATACGAGCAGTACTTC. Translated, it gives CASSLAAGPVYEQYF.

The chain links TRBV5-8 to TRBJ2-1; 11 bases line up with TRBD2. The CDR3 length is 18 residues. V was clipped by 0 bases and J by 8 bases; unmatched bases: 13. CDR1 is SGHTS and CDR2 is YDEGEE in the germline V gene. CDR3: CASSLVSSLAGGWDEQFF. The CDR3 DNA reads TGTGCCAGCAGCTTGGTGTCTAGTCTAGCGGGAGGATGGGATGAGCAGTTCTTC.

This chain links TRBV7-2 with TRBJ1-1; D gene uncertain. V lost 3 bases and J lost 4, with 12 bases in between. Germline loops: CDR1 SGHTA, CDR2 FQGNSA. The CDR3 extends over 14 amino acids. The CDR3 DNA reads as TGTGCCAGCAGCTTTGAGGGCCTTTCCACTGAAGCTTTCTTT. Translated, it gives CASSFEGLSTEAFF. Drawing the rest from reference TRBV7-2 and TRBJ1-1, the complete variable domain is GAGVSQSPSNKVTEKGKDVELRCDPISGHTALYWYRQSLGQGLEFLIYFQGNSAPDKSGLPSDRFSAERTGGSVSTLTIQRTQQEDSAVYLCASSFEGLSTEAFFGQGTRLTVV.

This clone was detected only a few times. The CDR3 reads CASSDSIAGGTDTQYF. In DNA, the CDR3 is TGTGCCAGCAGTGACTCTATTGCGGGAGGGACAGATACGCAGTATTTT. The rearrangement uses TRBV6-4 and TRBJ2-3; 9 nucleotides match TRBD2. V was pared by 0 bases and J by 3 bases, with 4 bases of the junction left unmatched. CDR1 is MRHNA, CDR2 SNTAGT, per germline. The CDR3 spans 16 residues.

The V and J genes are TRBV20-1 and TRBJ1-1, with 8 bases matching TRBD1. The ends lost 3 bases at V and 1 base at J; junction bases unmatched: 1. Per the germline V gene, CDR1 is DFQATT and CDR2 is SNEGSKA (reference sequence). The length of the CDR3 is 13 residues. In DNA, the CDR3 is TGCAGTGCTAGTCAGGGGGCGAACACTGAAGCTTTCTTT. Protein product: CSASQGANTEAFF.

The V call is TRBV18, the J call TRBJ1-3; D gene unclear. With 1 base removed from V and 0 bases from J, the gap between germline ends came to 13 bases. Germline-derived CDR1 and CDR2 are KGHSH and LQKENI. The CDR3 has 17 residues. The DNA for the CDR3 is TGTGCCAGCTCACCACGAGGGCAGGTGGGCTCTGGAAACACCATATATTTT. Amino acid sequence: CASSPRGQVGSGNTIYF.

This sequence joins TRBV27 and TRBJ1-3, with 7 bases identical to TRBD1. The V and J ends lost 6 bases and 4 bases, in that order; junction bases with no gene match: 9. CDR3 size: 15 residues. Germline V lookup: CDR1 MNHEY, CDR2 SMNVEV (reference sequence). This CDR3 reads CASRAGTVPGNTIYF. CDR3 nucleotide sequence: TGTGCCAGCAGAGCCGGGACAGTCCCCGGAAACACCATATATTTT.

The chain is built from TRBV4-1 and TRBJ2-5; 11 bases map to TRBD2. This CDR3 has 15 amino acids. Germline-derived CDR1 and CDR2 are MGHRA and YSYEKL. V was clipped by 4 bases and J by 4 bases; unmatched bases: 5. CDR3: CASSRRLAGRETQYF. The CDR3 coding sequence is TGCGCCAGCAGCCGCCGACTAGCGGGGAGAGAGACCCAGTACTTC.

V is TRBV9 and J is TRBJ2-3, with 12 bases aligning to TRBD1. This CDR3 is built from 16 residues. V was pared by 2 bases and J by 5 bases, with 6 bases of the junction left unmatched. From germline, CDR1 is SGDLS and CDR2 YYNGEE. Here the CDR3 reads CASSVGQGARIDTQYF. The CDR3 DNA is TGTGCCAGCAGCGTGGGACAGGGGGCAAGGATAGATACGCAGTATTTT. The whole variable domain, remainder taken from reference TRBV9 and TRBJ2-3, is DSGVTQTPKHLITATGQRVTLRCSPRSGDLSVYWYQQSLDQGLQFLIQYYNGEERAKGNILERFSAQQFPDLHSELNLSSLELGDSALYFCASSVGQGARIDTQYFGPGTRLTVL.

The chain links TRBV24-1 to TRBJ2-4; weak D call: TRBD2 (7 bases). Trimming stripped 3 bases from V and 2 bases from J, with 19 bases between. Per germline, CDR1 KGHDR and CDR2 SFDVKD. The CDR3 totals 18 residues. The CDR3 sequence is CATSDSEGGGWTKNIQYF. CDR3 sequence (DNA): TGTGCCACCAGTGATAGTGAAGGGGGGGGCTGGACCAAAAACATTCAGTACTTC.

This clone has a handful of counts. This chain joins TRBV5-6 and TRBJ2-7, with D uncertain. V was trimmed by 5 bases and J by 2 bases, leaving 20 bases between them. This CDR3 has 16 amino acids. The germline V gene has CDR1 SGHDT and CDR2 YYEEEE. CDR3 nucleotides: TGTGCCAGCAGTTATGACCGACGGATCGGAGCCTACGAGCAGTACTTC. The encoded protein is CASSYDRRIGAYEQYF.

The chain carries TRBV2 and TRBJ2-7; TRBD2 matches at 9 bases. After removal of 4 bases from V and 9 bases from J, the junction contained 16 bases not matched to a gene. CDR1 is SNHLY, CDR2 FYNNEI, per germline. The CDR3 spans 16 residues. CDR3: CASSASGRTYYELQYF. DNA for the CDR3: TGTGCCAGCAGTGCCAGCGGGAGGACCTACTACGAGCTGCAGTACTTC.

The chain has TRBV28 and TRBJ2-2, with 8 bases identical to TRBD2. V was pared by 1 base and J by 5 bases, with 6 bases of the junction left unmatched. The CDR3 spans 16 residues. Germline V gives CDR1 MDHEN, CDR2 SYDVKM. The CDR3 sequence is CASSLSREGRTGELFF. The CDR3 nucleotides are TGTGCCAGCAGTTTATCTCGGGAGGGGCGGACCGGGGAGCTGTTTTTT.

V and J are TRBV6-5 and TRBJ2-5, with a possible D match to TRBD1 (6 bases). Trimming left V 5 bases short and J 9 bases short, with 16 bases between. The CDR3 is 13 amino acids. Germline-derived CDR1 and CDR2 are MNHEY and SVGAGI. The CDR3 reads CASSNPTGNAQYF. The CDR3 DNA is TGTGCCAGCAGTAACCCTACAGGGAACGCCCAGTACTTC.

V gene TRBV9 combines with J gene TRBJ2-3; D might be TRBD1 (5 bases). Trimming cost V 3 bases and J 2 bases, with 16 bases left between them. The germline V gene has CDR1 SGDLS and CDR2 YYNGEE. This CDR3 is built from 16 residues. The CDR3 DNA follows: TGTGCCAGCAGCGAGAATGGGGCCCTTAACACAGATACGCAGTATTTT. Protein sequence: CASSENGALNTDTQYF.

The chain employs TRBV4-1 and TRBJ2-7, with a possible D match to TRBD1 (5 bases). The germline gives CDR1 MGHRA, CDR2 YSYEKL. With 0 bases removed from V and 4 bases from J, the gap between germline ends came to 13 bases. CDR3 length: 15 amino acids. The CDR3 is CASSQDSAGWYEQYF. CDR3 nucleotides: TGCGCCAGCAGCCAAGACTCCGCAGGGTGGTACGAGCAGTACTTC.